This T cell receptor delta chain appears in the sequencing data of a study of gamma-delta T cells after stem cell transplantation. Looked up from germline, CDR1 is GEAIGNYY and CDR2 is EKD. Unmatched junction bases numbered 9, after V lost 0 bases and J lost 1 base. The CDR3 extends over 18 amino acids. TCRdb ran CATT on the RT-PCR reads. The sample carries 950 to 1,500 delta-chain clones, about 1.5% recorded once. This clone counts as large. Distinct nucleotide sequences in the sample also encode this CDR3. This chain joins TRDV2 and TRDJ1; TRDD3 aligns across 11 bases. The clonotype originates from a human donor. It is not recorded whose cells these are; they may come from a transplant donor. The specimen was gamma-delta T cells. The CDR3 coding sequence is TGTGCCTGTGACACCGTCGGACTGGGGGATATTGTCACCGATAAACTCATCTTT. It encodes CACDTVGLGDIVTDKLIF.